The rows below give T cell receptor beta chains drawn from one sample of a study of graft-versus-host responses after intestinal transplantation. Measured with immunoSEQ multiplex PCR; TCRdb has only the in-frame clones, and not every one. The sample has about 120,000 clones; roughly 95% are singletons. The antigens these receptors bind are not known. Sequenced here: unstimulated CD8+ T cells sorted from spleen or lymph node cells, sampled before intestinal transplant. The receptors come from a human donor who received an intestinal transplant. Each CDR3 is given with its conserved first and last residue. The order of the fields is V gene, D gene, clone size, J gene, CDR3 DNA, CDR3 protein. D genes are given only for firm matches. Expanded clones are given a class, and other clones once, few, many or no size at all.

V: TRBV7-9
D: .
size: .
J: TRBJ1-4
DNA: TGTGCCAGCAGCTTAGCTCATCAGGGAACTAATGAAAAACTGTTTTTT
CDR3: CASSLAHQGTNEKLFF

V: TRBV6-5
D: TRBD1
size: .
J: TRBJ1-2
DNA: TGTGCCAGCAGCAGGGACAGGGGCCGCCCGGGCTACACCTTC
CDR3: CASSRDRGRPGYTF

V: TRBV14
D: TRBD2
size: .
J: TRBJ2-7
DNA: TGTGCCAGCAGCCAAGGGACTAGCAACGAGCAGTACTTC
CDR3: CASSQGTSNEQYF

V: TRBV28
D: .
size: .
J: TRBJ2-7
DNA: TGTGCCAGCAGCCCTCGTGGTAGCTCCTACGAGCAGTACTTC
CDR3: CASSPRGSSYEQYF

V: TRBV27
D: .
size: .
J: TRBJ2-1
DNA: TGTGCCAGCAGTTTATCAGGGTCTGTCCCGGGCCCCTACAATGAGCAGTTCTTC
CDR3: CASSLSGSVPGPYNEQFF

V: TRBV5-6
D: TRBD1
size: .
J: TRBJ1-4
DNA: TGTGCCAGCAGTTCCGGGACAGGCTTATCATGGGAGGGAGAAAAACTGTTTTTT
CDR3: CASSSGTGLSWEGEKLFF

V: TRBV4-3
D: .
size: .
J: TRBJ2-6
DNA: TGCGCCAGCAGTAGCTTTACCTCTGGGGCCAACGTCCTGACTTTC
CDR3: CASSSFTSGANVLTF

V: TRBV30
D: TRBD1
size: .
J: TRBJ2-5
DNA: TGTGCCTGGGAGACCGGGACAGGGGAAAGGGAGACCCAGTACTTC
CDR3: CAWETGTGERETQYF

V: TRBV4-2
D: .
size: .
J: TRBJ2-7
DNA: TGTGCCAGCAGCCAAGAGAGACTGACCTACGAGCAGTACTTC
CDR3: CASSQERLTYEQYF

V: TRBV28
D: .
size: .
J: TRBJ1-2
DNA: TGTGCCAGCACCCCGACAGCTAACTATGGCTACACCTTC
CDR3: CASTPTANYGYTF

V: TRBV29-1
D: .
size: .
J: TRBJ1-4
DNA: TGCAGCGTTGAAGACACGACCCCTAATGAAAAACTGTTTTTT
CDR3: CSVEDTTPNEKLFF

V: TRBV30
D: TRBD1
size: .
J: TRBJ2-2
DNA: TGTGCCTGGATACAGGGGATGAACACCGGGGAGCTGTTTTTT
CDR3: CAWIQGMNTGELFF

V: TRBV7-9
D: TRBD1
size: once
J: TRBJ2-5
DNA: TGTGCCAGCAGCTTAGGGTTGATGACAGGGAGCGGTGTGACCCAGTACTTC
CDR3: CASSLGLMTGSGVTQYF

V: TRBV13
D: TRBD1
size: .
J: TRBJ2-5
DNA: TGTGCCAGCAGCTTAGGGGACAGGGGGGGTGAGACCCAGTACTTC
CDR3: CASSLGDRGGETQYF

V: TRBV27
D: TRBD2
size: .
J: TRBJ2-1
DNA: TGTGCCAGCCGGGGGGATGAGCAGTTCTTC
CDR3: CASRGDEQFF

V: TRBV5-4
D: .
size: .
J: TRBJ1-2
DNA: TGTGCCAGCAGCTTGGTCCCAGACGATGGCTACACCTTC
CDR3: CASSLVPDDGYTF

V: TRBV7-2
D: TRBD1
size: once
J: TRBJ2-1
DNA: TGTGCCAGCAGCTACCCAGGGGGTCACAATGAGCAGTTCTTC
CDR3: CASSYPGGHNEQFF

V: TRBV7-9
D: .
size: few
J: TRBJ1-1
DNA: TGTGCCAGCAGCTTCTTGGGTGGGAGCGGGCTAAACACTGAAGCTTTCTTT
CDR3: CASSFLGGSGLNTEAFF

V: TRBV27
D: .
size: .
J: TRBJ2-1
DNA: TGTGCCAGCGGGGCCGGGTCCTACAATGAGCAGTTCTTC
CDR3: CASGAGSYNEQFF

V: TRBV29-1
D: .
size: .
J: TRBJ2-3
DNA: TGCAGCGTTGAAGGACTGGAGGACACAGATACGCAGTATTTT
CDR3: CSVEGLEDTDTQYF

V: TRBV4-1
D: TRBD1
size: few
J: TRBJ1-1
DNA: TGCGCCAGCAGCCAGCAGGACAGGGCGGACACTGAAGCTTTCTTT
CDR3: CASSQQDRADTEAFF

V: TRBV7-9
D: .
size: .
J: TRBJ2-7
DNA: TGTGCCAGCAGCTTAGGGTCACTCTACGAGCAGTACTTC
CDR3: CASSLGSLYEQYF

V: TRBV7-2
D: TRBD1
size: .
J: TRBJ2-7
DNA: TGTGCCAGCAGCACCGACAGGGGGTCTTCCTACGAGCAGTACTTC
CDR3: CASSTDRGSSYEQYF

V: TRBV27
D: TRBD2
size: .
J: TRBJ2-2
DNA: TGTGCCAGCAGTTTATTCCCCCAACAAGGGACTAGACCCGGGGAGCTGTTTTTT
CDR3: CASSLFPQQGTRPGELFF

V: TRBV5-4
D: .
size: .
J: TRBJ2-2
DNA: TGTGCCAGCAGCTTGGGGAACACGGGGGAGCTGTTTTTT
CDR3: CASSLGNTGELFF

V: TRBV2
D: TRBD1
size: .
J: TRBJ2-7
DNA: TGTGCCAGCAGGCCAAATGAGGACAGGGTCAGCGACGAGCAGTACTTC
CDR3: CASRPNEDRVSDEQYF

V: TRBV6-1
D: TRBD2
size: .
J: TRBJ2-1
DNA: TGTGCCAGCAGTGAAGAGATAATAAATAGCGGGACATATGGGAATGAGCAGTTCTTC
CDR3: CASSEEIINSGTYGNEQFF

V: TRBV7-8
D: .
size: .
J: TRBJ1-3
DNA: TGTGCCAGCAGCTTAACGTCTGGGGCTGGAAACACCATATATTTT
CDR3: CASSLTSGAGNTIYF

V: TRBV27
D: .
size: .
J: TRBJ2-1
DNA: TGTGCCAGCAGTTTAAACCCGTTTGGCAATGAGCAGTTCTTC
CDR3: CASSLNPFGNEQFF

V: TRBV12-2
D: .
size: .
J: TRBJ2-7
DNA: TGTGCAAGTCGCACCCTGCCGCAGGGTTGCTCCTACGAGCAGTACTTC
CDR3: CASRTLPQGCSYEQYF

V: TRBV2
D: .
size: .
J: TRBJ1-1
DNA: TGTGCCAGCAGCGATAAGGAAGGGGGAGTAGATTCCACTGAAGCTTTCTTT
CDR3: CASSDKEGGVDSTEAFF

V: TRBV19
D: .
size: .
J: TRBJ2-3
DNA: TGTGCCAGTAGTACCCTCGGAGTGGATACGCAGTATTTT
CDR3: CASSTLGVDTQYF

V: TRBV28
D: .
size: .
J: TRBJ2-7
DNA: TGTGCCAGCAGTTTGGTTCAGGGAAACGAGCAGTACTTC
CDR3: CASSLVQGNEQYF

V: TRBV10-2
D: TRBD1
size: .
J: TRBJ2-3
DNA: TGCGCCAGCAGTGAGATTGGGACAGGCACAGATACGCAGTATTTT
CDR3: CASSEIGTGTDTQYF

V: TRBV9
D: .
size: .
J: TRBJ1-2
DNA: TGTGCCAGCAGCGTAGACCAAACTAACTATGGCTACACCTTC
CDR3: CASSVDQTNYGYTF

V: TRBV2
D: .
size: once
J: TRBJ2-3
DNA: TGTGCCAGCAGTTCTCCACTTGGAGAGCAGTATTTT
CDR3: CASSSPLGEQYF

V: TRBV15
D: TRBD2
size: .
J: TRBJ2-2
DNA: TGTGCCACCAGCAGAGCGGGGGGAGCGAACACCGGGGAGCTGTTTTTT
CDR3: CATSRAGGANTGELFF

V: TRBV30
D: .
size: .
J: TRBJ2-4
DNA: TGTGCCTGTGACGTTCAAACTGCCAAAAACATTCAGTACTTC
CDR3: CACDVQTAKNIQYF

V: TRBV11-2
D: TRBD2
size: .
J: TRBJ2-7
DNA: TGTGCCAGCAGCTTAGCTAGCGGGAGGAGTTTTTCCTACGAGCAGTACTTC
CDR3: CASSLASGRSFSYEQYF

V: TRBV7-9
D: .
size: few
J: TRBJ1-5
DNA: TGTGCCAGCAGCTCCACCCAGGGTCAGCCCCAGCATTTT
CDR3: CASSSTQGQPQHF

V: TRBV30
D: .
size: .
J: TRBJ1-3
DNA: TGTGCCTGGAGTAGTCCAGGTGACTTTTATAACTCTGGAAACACCATATATTTT
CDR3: CAWSSPGDFYNSGNTIYF

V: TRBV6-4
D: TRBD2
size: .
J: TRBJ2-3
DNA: TGTGCCAGCAGTGAGGGGCTAGCGGGAGGATTTACAGATACGCAGTATTTT
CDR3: CASSEGLAGGFTDTQYF

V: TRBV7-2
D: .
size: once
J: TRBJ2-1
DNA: TGTGCCAGCAGCTTAGTCTCAGGGTACACCTACAATGAGCAGTTCTTC
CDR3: CASSLVSGYTYNEQFF

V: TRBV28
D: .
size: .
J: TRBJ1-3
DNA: TGTGCCAGCAGTTTAACTGGCTCTGGAAACACCATATATTTT
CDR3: CASSLTGSGNTIYF

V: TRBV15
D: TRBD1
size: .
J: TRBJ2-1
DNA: TGTGCCACCAGGCAGGGGGCTTCCTACAATGAGCAGTTCTTC
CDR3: CATRQGASYNEQFF

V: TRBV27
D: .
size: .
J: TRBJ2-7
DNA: TGTGCCAGCAGCTTAAGGGGTTATTCCTACGAGCAGTACTTC
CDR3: CASSLRGYSYEQYF

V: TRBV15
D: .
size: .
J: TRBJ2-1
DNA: TGTGCCACCAGCAGAGATCGGGGTCCTTTCAATGAGCAGTTCTTC
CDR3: CATSRDRGPFNEQFF

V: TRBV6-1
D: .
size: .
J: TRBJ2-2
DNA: TGTGCCAGCAGTGAACTGGGACTGAGGTATGGCGGGGAGCTGTTTTTT
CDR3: CASSELGLRYGGELFF

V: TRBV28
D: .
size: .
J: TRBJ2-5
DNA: TGTGCCAGCAGTCCGCAGGGTCGGGGGGAGACCCAGTACTTC
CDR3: CASSPQGRGETQYF

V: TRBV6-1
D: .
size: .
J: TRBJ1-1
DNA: TGTGCCAGCTGTAACACTGAAGCTTTCTTT
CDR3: CASCNTEAFF

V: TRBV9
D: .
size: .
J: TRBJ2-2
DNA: TGTGCCAGCAGCCTCCTAGTCACCGGGGAGCTGTTTTTT
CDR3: CASSLLVTGELFF

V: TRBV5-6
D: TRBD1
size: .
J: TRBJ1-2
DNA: TGTGCCAGCAGCCTGGGACAGGGCCACTATGGCTACACCTTC
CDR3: CASSLGQGHYGYTF

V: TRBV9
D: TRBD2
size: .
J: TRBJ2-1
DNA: TGTGCCAGCAGCGTGAGAGCGGGAGCTGACAATGAGCAGTTCTTC
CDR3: CASSVRAGADNEQFF

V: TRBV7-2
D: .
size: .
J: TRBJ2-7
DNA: TGTGCCAGCAGCTCCTATTGGCGGGAACGCACAATAACCTACGAGCAGTACTTC
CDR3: CASSSYWRERTITYEQYF